This is a list of T cell receptor beta chains from one sample in a study of metastatic and nonmetastatic thyroid tumors. With MiXCR, TCRdb reprocessed the PCR reads. The data hold 31,000 or so clones, with just under 30% observed a single time. What was sequenced was blood. The source of these receptors is a female donor with papillary thyroid cancer or a benign thyroid nodule (not recorded which). Some clones in this sample may be carry-over from other donors' samples. CDR3s include the opening cysteine and the closing phenylalanine or tryptophan. Fields, in order: D gene, J gene, V gene, clone size, CDR3 protein, CDR3 DNA. The D gene is left open where the match is weak. Clone size is stated in some rows and not others, as once, few, many or a class when expanded.

d_call: NA; j_call: TRBJ2-5; v_call: TRBV27; clone_size: many; cdr3_aa: CASSLSGPEETQYF; cdr3_nt: TGTGCCAGCAGTTTATCGGGACCGGAAGAGACCCAGTACTTC
d_call: TRBD2; j_call: TRBJ2-1; v_call: TRBV6-1; clone_size: few; cdr3_aa: CASSGRIYNEQFF; cdr3_nt: TGTGCCAGTAGCGGGAGGATCTACAATGAGCAGTTCTTC
d_call: NA; j_call: TRBJ1-1; v_call: TRBV5-8; clone_size: few; cdr3_aa: CASSPLTMNTEAFF; cdr3_nt: TGTGCCAGCAGCCCCCTCACCATGAACACTGAAGCTTTCTTT
d_call: TRBD1; j_call: TRBJ2-7; v_call: TRBV5-1; clone_size: many; cdr3_aa: CASSLGHAGQGDEQYF; cdr3_nt: TGCGCCAGCAGCTTGGGACATGCGGGACAGGGAGATGAGCAGTACTTC
d_call: NA; j_call: TRBJ2-1; v_call: TRBV6-1; clone_size: medium-sized; cdr3_aa: CASRVRGGRNEQFF; cdr3_nt: TGTGCCAGCAGGGTACGAGGGGGACGGAATGAGCAGTTCTTC
d_call: TRBD1; j_call: TRBJ1-2; v_call: TRBV2; clone_size: few; cdr3_aa: CATRDRGLSGYTF; cdr3_nt: TGTGCCACCCGGGACAGGGGGCTATCTGGCTACACCTTC
d_call: NA; j_call: TRBJ1-1; v_call: TRBV6-2/TRBV6-3; clone_size: few; cdr3_aa: CASSYSPDGDEAFF; cdr3_nt: TGTGCCAGCAGTTACTCTCCGGACGGCGATGAAGCTTTCTTT
d_call: TRBD1; j_call: TRBJ2-7; v_call: TRBV3-1; clone_size: many; cdr3_aa: CASSPGTAVYEQYF; cdr3_nt: TGTGCCAGCAGCCCGGGGACAGCGGTGTACGAGCAGTACTTC
d_call: TRBD2; j_call: TRBJ2-7; v_call: TRBV5-8; clone_size: NA; cdr3_aa: CASSFPRTSGSKQYF; cdr3_nt: TGTGCCAGCAGCTTTCCTAGGACTAGCGGGAGTAAGCAGTACTTC
d_call: NA; j_call: TRBJ2-2; v_call: TRBV11-2; clone_size: NA; cdr3_aa: CASSLGISATGELFF; cdr3_nt: TGTGCCAGCAGCTTAGGTATTAGCGCCACCGGGGAGCTGTTTTTT
d_call: NA; j_call: TRBJ2-1; v_call: TRBV18; clone_size: NA; cdr3_aa: CASSPLGLTSYNEQFF; cdr3_nt: TGTGCCAGCTCACCACTGGGACTGACCTCCTACAATGAGCAGTTCTTC
d_call: NA; j_call: TRBJ2-2; v_call: TRBV6-1; clone_size: NA; cdr3_aa: CASIRMGEGVGTGELFF; cdr3_nt: TGTGCCAGCATCCGAATGGGGGAAGGGGTTGGCACCGGGGAGCTGTTTTTT
d_call: NA; j_call: TRBJ1-2; v_call: TRBV27; clone_size: NA; cdr3_aa: CASSLSSGGHGYTF; cdr3_nt: TGTGCCAGCAGTTTATCATCCGGGGGGCATGGCTACACCTTC
d_call: NA; j_call: TRBJ2-1; v_call: TRBV9; clone_size: NA; cdr3_aa: CASSPMGVGNEQFF; cdr3_nt: TGTGCCAGCAGCCCAATGGGGGTTGGGAATGAGCAGTTCTTC
d_call: TRBD2; j_call: TRBJ2-1; v_call: TRBV20-1; clone_size: NA; cdr3_aa: CSARGLAGDNEQFF; cdr3_nt: TGCAGTGCTAGGGGACTAGCGGGCGACAATGAGCAGTTCTTC
d_call: TRBD1; j_call: TRBJ1-2; v_call: TRBV6-7; clone_size: few; cdr3_aa: CASSYAGGDGYTF; cdr3_nt: TGTGCCAGCAGTTACGCAGGGGGCGATGGCTACACCTTC
d_call: TRBD2; j_call: TRBJ2-2; v_call: TRBV11-2; clone_size: NA; cdr3_aa: CASTKAGGPNTGELFF; cdr3_nt: TGTGCCAGCACCAAAGCGGGAGGGCCGAACACCGGGGAGCTGTTTTTT
d_call: NA; j_call: TRBJ1-1; v_call: TRBV5-1; clone_size: many; cdr3_aa: CASSREGSNTEAFF; cdr3_nt: TGCGCCAGCAGCAGGGAGGGATCGAACACTGAAGCTTTCTTT
d_call: TRBD2; j_call: TRBJ2-2; v_call: TRBV28; clone_size: NA; cdr3_aa: CASRAPAGDTGELFF; cdr3_nt: TGTGCCAGCAGGGCCCCAGCGGGAGACACCGGGGAGCTGTTTTTT
d_call: TRBD1; j_call: TRBJ2-7; v_call: TRBV29-1; clone_size: few; cdr3_aa: CSVSSGTGSYEQYF; cdr3_nt: TGCAGCGTATCATCCGGGACAGGGTCTTACGAGCAGTACTTC
d_call: TRBD1; j_call: TRBJ1-1; v_call: TRBV10-3; clone_size: many; cdr3_aa: CAISEPGQVNTEAFF; cdr3_nt: TGTGCCATCAGTGAACCGGGACAGGTGAACACTGAAGCTTTCTTT
d_call: NA; j_call: TRBJ1-4; v_call: TRBV7-9; clone_size: few; cdr3_aa: CASSPPTGGNEKLFF; cdr3_nt: TGTGCCAGCAGCCCCCCGACAGGCGGTAATGAAAAACTGTTTTTT
d_call: NA; j_call: TRBJ2-2; v_call: TRBV12-5; clone_size: many; cdr3_aa: CASGSTVLDTGELFF; cdr3_nt: TGTGCTAGTGGTTCCACGGTCCTCGACACCGGGGAGCTGTTTTTT
d_call: NA; j_call: TRBJ1-1; v_call: TRBV5-1; clone_size: NA; cdr3_aa: CASSIRPGNTEAFF; cdr3_nt: TGCGCCAGCAGCATACGTCCGGGGAACACTGAAGCTTTCTTT
d_call: TRBD2; j_call: TRBJ2-5; v_call: TRBV6-1; clone_size: few; cdr3_aa: CASSPSGGAGETQYF; cdr3_nt: TGTGCCAGCAGTCCTAGCGGGGGGGCCGGGGAGACCCAGTACTTC
d_call: NA; j_call: TRBJ1-4; v_call: TRBV2; clone_size: NA; cdr3_aa: CASSGRATNEKLFF; cdr3_nt: TGTGCCAGCAGCGGGCGGGCAACTAATGAAAAACTGTTTTTT
d_call: NA; j_call: TRBJ2-7; v_call: TRBV2; clone_size: few; cdr3_aa: CASSQSYEQYF; cdr3_nt: TGTGCCAGCAGCCAATCCTACGAGCAGTACTTC
d_call: TRBD2; j_call: TRBJ2-1; v_call: TRBV20-1; clone_size: NA; cdr3_aa: CSARDRALAGAPNEQFF; cdr3_nt: TGCAGTGCTAGAGATCGGGCACTAGCGGGAGCCCCCAATGAGCAGTTCTTC
d_call: TRBD1; j_call: TRBJ1-3; v_call: TRBV11-2; clone_size: NA; cdr3_aa: CASSYREPGGSGNTIYF; cdr3_nt: TGTGCCAGCAGCTACCGGGAGCCAGGGGGATCCGGAAACACCATATATTTT
d_call: NA; j_call: TRBJ2-3; v_call: TRBV20-1; clone_size: NA; cdr3_aa: CSAPNGPYRTQYF; cdr3_nt: TGCAGTGCCCCAAATGGACCTTACCGTACGCAGTATTTT
d_call: NA; j_call: TRBJ2-4; v_call: TRBV7-2; clone_size: many; cdr3_aa: CASSLAAVGNIQYF; cdr3_nt: TGTGCCAGCAGCTTAGCTGCGGTGGGAAACATTCAGTACTTC
d_call: TRBD1; j_call: TRBJ2-5; v_call: TRBV11-3; clone_size: once; cdr3_aa: CASSFRGPGETQYF; cdr3_nt: TGTGCCAGCAGCTTCAGGGGGCCCGGGGAGACCCAGTACTTC
d_call: NA; j_call: TRBJ2-5; v_call: TRBV6-5; clone_size: NA; cdr3_aa: CASSYSGGGGETQYF; cdr3_nt: TGTGCCAGCAGTTACTCGGGGGGCGGCGGAGAGACCCAGTACTTC
d_call: NA; j_call: TRBJ2-3; v_call: TRBV6-5; clone_size: NA; cdr3_aa: CASSYSMDSAGTDTQYF; cdr3_nt: TGTGCCAGCAGTTACTCGATGGACAGCGCAGGGACAGATACGCAGTATTTT
d_call: TRBD1; j_call: TRBJ2-1; v_call: TRBV6-1; clone_size: NA; cdr3_aa: CASSEDRFQVGAYNEQFF; cdr3_nt: TGTGCCAGCAGTGAGGACAGGTTCCAGGTCGGCGCCTACAATGAGCAGTTCTTC
d_call: NA; j_call: TRBJ2-1; v_call: TRBV6-1; clone_size: NA; cdr3_aa: CASISGAGSCGSYNEQFF; cdr3_nt: TGTGCCAGCATCAGTGGCGCCGGGAGTTGCGGCTCCTACAATGAGCAGTTCTTC
d_call: NA; j_call: TRBJ1-2; v_call: TRBV27; clone_size: few; cdr3_aa: CASSLQGGGSYGYTF; cdr3_nt: TGTGCCAGCAGTTTACAGGGTGGGGGTAGCTATGGCTACACCTTC
d_call: NA; j_call: TRBJ2-3; v_call: TRBV6-1; clone_size: few; cdr3_aa: CASSELGVDTQYF; cdr3_nt: TGTGCCAGCAGTGAATTAGGGGTAGATACGCAGTATTTT
d_call: NA; j_call: TRBJ1-3; v_call: TRBV9; clone_size: NA; cdr3_aa: CASSVVPQGPSSGNTIYF; cdr3_nt: TGTGCCAGCAGCGTAGTCCCTCAGGGGCCCAGCTCTGGAAACACCATATATTTT
d_call: TRBD2; j_call: TRBJ2-7; v_call: TRBV11-2; clone_size: NA; cdr3_aa: CASSLERRAGVYEQYF; cdr3_nt: TGTGCCAGCAGCTTAGAAAGGCGAGCGGGAGTGTACGAGCAGTACTTC
d_call: TRBD1; j_call: TRBJ2-6; v_call: TRBV7-3; clone_size: few; cdr3_aa: CASSLSGQGFDGANVLTF; cdr3_nt: TGTGCCAGCAGCCTCTCGGGACAGGGTTTTGATGGGGCCAACGTCCTGACTTTC
d_call: NA; j_call: TRBJ2-6; v_call: TRBV6-1; clone_size: few; cdr3_aa: CASVLGGANVLTF; cdr3_nt: TGTGCCAGCGTCCTCGGAGGGGCCAACGTCCTGACTTTC
d_call: TRBD2; j_call: TRBJ2-5; v_call: TRBV29-1; clone_size: few; cdr3_aa: CSASSGRSGETQYF; cdr3_nt: TGCAGTGCCTCTAGCGGGAGGAGCGGCGAGACCCAGTACTTC
d_call: TRBD1; j_call: TRBJ2-5; v_call: TRBV6-1; clone_size: NA; cdr3_aa: CASTVGRGQSGTQYF; cdr3_nt: TGTGCCAGCACCGTAGGCAGGGGGCAATCGGGGACCCAGTACTTC
d_call: NA; j_call: TRBJ1-1; v_call: TRBV28; clone_size: many; cdr3_aa: CASSPSQTGRSEAFF; cdr3_nt: TGTGCCAGCAGTCCCTCCCAGACAGGAAGGTCTGAAGCTTTCTTT
d_call: TRBD1; j_call: TRBJ1-2; v_call: TRBV2; clone_size: few; cdr3_aa: CASSGGGSYGYTF; cdr3_nt: TGTGCCAGCAGCGGAGGGGGCTCCTATGGCTACACCTTC
d_call: TRBD1; j_call: TRBJ2-1; v_call: TRBV28; clone_size: medium-sized; cdr3_aa: CASSLRSQGANEQFF; cdr3_nt: TGTGCCAGCAGTTTAAGGTCCCAGGGGGCTAATGAGCAGTTCTTC
d_call: NA; j_call: TRBJ2-1; v_call: TRBV5-1; clone_size: NA; cdr3_aa: CASSLRSREQFF; cdr3_nt: TGCGCCAGCAGCTTGCGGAGCCGTGAGCAGTTCTTC
d_call: TRBD1; j_call: TRBJ1-2; v_call: TRBV6-1; clone_size: many; cdr3_aa: CATSRQGKLGYTF; cdr3_nt: TGTGCCACCAGCAGACAGGGAAAGTTGGGCTACACCTTC
d_call: TRBD1; j_call: TRBJ1-4; v_call: TRBV7-9; clone_size: many; cdr3_aa: CANRQGGGNEKLFF; cdr3_nt: TGTGCCAACAGACAGGGAGGGGGTAATGAAAAACTGTTTTTT